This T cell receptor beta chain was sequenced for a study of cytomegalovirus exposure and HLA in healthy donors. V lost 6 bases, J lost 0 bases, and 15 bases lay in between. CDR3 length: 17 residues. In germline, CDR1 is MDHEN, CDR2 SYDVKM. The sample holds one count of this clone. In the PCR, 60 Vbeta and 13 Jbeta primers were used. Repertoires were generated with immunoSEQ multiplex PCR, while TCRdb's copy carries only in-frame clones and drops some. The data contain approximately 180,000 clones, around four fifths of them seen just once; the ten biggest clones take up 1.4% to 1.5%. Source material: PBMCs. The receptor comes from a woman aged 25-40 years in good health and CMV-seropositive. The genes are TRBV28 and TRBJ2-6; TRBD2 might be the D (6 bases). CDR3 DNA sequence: TGTGCCAGCAGAACCGGGACGGGAGACTCTGGGGCCAACGTCCTGACTTTC. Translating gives CASRTGTGDSGANVLTF.